This T cell receptor beta chain is from a study of cytomegalovirus exposure and HLA in healthy donors. Study-wide results and limits: Sequencing had likely introduced a cluster of highly shared sequence variants as an artifact. Rare sequences made up most TCRs, while some public TCRs were found in many donors.

V lost 6 bases to trimming and J lost 7 bases, with 15 bases between them. The CDR3 sequence is 13 residues long. Looked up from germline, CDR1 is MNHNY and CDR2 is SVGAGI (reference sequence). The study ran its PCR with 60 Vbeta and 13 Jbeta primers. The method was immunoSEQ multiplex PCR; TCRdb's version includes in-frame clones alone and lacks a portion of them. Among approximately 100,000 clones, roughly four fifths were seen once, and the ten largest hold about 14%. As regards this clone: Antigen specificity is unknown.

The J gene is TRBJ2-5, the V gene TRBV6-6; weak D call: TRBD2 (6 bases). This receptor was taken from a male donor in good health and CMV-seropositive. Sequencing used PBMCs. The CDR3 bases are TGTGCCAGCAGGCGTGGTTCGGAGGGGACCCAGTACTTC. Translating gives CASRRGSEGTQYF.